A selection of T cell receptor beta chains follows, all from one sample in a study of blood T cell repertoires in COVID-19. The method was immunoSEQ multiplex PCR; TCRdb's version includes in-frame clones alone and lacks a portion of them. The data hold about 200,000 clones, with approximately 86% observed a single time. Sequenced sample: peripheral blood. The receptor source for this set is a man aged 35 to 55 with acute or convalescent COVID-19. Each CDR3 is given with its conserved first and last residue. Fields, in order: CDR3 DNA, CDR3 protein, J gene, V gene, D gene, clone size. A D gene is named only where the DNA matches it firmly. Clone size is shown for a subset of rows, as once, few, many or a class of expanded clone.

TGTGCCAGTAGTATGGGAACAGGGATCAACTATGGCTACACCTTC	CASSMGTGINYGYTF	TRBJ1-2	TRBV19	-	once
TGTGCCAGCAGAAATCCGGGTAATAGCAATCAGCCCCAGCATTTT	CASRNPGNSNQPQHF	TRBJ1-5	TRBV7-7	-	-
TGTGCCAGCAGTTTACTGGGGAGAGGGCTCTCTGGAAACACCATATATTTT	CASSLLGRGLSGNTIYF	TRBJ1-3	TRBV28	-	once
TGTGCCAGCAGCTTATTCGGCTGGGGGCTCGACAATGAGCAGTTCTTC	CASSLFGWGLDNEQFF	TRBJ2-1	TRBV7-8	-	-
TGCGCCAGCAGTGCACAGGTTGACTATGGCTACACCTTC	CASSAQVDYGYTF	TRBJ1-2	TRBV10-2	-	-
TGTGCCAGCAGCCAATCTTTTGGGGCAGGGATGTCACCCCTCCACTTT	CASSQSFGAGMSPLHF	TRBJ1-6	TRBV3-1/TRBV3-2	-	-
TGTGCCAGCAGCTTGGAGGGCGGGGGGGCGGAGGATACGCAGTATTTT	CASSLEGGGAEDTQYF	TRBJ2-3	TRBV7-6	TRBD2	once
TGTGCCAGCAGTTTATGGGCGGGAGAAGTATCAGAGACCCAGTACTTC	CASSLWAGEVSETQYF	TRBJ2-5	TRBV28	TRBD2	once
TGTGCCCGGGGACACTCCTACGAGCAGTACTTC	CARGHSYEQYF	TRBJ2-7	TRBV30	-	-
TGTGCCAGCAGCTTAGGTGCGGGAGGAAGAGACCAGCCCCAGCATTTT	CASSLGAGGRDQPQHF	TRBJ1-5	TRBV11-2	-	-
TGTGCCAGCACCACGGTGGCGGGAGTGGGTAATGAGCAGTTCTTC	CASTTVAGVGNEQFF	TRBJ2-1	TRBV7-8	TRBD2	-
TGTGCCAGCAGCTTGTGGGGGGCCGGGGAGCTGTTTTTT	CASSLWGAGELFF	TRBJ2-2	TRBV5-8	-	-
TGTGCCAGCAGCTTAGCGGTTACATCAGGTACGAACACTGAAGCTTTCTTT	CASSLAVTSGTNTEAFF	TRBJ1-1	TRBV7-9	-	-
TGCGCCAGCAAAACAGGGGGCGCTTACGAGCAGTACTTC	CASKTGGAYEQYF	TRBJ2-7	TRBV5-1	TRBD1	-
TGTGCCAGCAGCCAGGGGACAGGATTCTCCTATAATTCACCCCTCCACTTT	CASSQGTGFSYNSPLHF	TRBJ1-6	TRBV3-1/TRBV3-2	TRBD1	-
TGTGCCAGCTCACCTCAGGAACAGGGGGCGGGAACTGAAGCTTTCTTT	CASSPQEQGAGTEAFF	TRBJ1-1	TRBV18	TRBD1	-
TGTGCCACCAGCAATCTCCGGAGAGGGGACACTTACGAGCAGTACTTC	CATSNLRRGDTYEQYF	TRBJ2-7	TRBV15	-	few
TGTGCCAGCAGTTCTCCGGGACAGGGGGCTTACGAGCAGTACTTC	CASSSPGQGAYEQYF	TRBJ2-7	TRBV28	TRBD1	-
TGTGCCAGCAGTTTATCAGGCAGGTTCTCTGGAAACACCATATATTTT	CASSLSGRFSGNTIYF	TRBJ1-3	TRBV27	-	-
TGTGCCAGCAGTTACTCTATAAACGGAGGGAGCAAGCCCCAGCATTTT	CASSYSINGGSKPQHF	TRBJ1-5	TRBV6-5	-	-
TGCGCCAGCAGCTTGGAAGGGGGCTGGGACACTGAAGCTTTCTTT	CASSLEGGWDTEAFF	TRBJ1-1	TRBV5-1	TRBD1	once
TGCGCCAGCAGCTTGACAGGGGTCGGGTCTGAAGCTTTCTTT	CASSLTGVGSEAFF	TRBJ1-1	TRBV5-1	TRBD1	-
TGTGCCAGCAGCGCTCGACAGGGTCATAACACTGAAGCTTTCTTT	CASSARQGHNTEAFF	TRBJ1-1	TRBV11-2	TRBD1	-
TGTGCCAGCAGTTACTCTAGGGGATACAATGAGCAGTTCTTC	CASSYSRGYNEQFF	TRBJ2-1	TRBV6-5	-	-
TGTGCCAGTAGTGGAGGAGTAGACAGGCTTTCTTTTCAGCGGGAAGATCCCTACGAGCAGTACTTC	CASSGGVDRLSFQREDPYEQYF	TRBJ2-7	TRBV19	-	-
TGCGCCAGCAGCTTAAGTGGAGGAAGGGAAACTGAAGCTTTCTTT	CASSLSGGRETEAFF	TRBJ1-1	TRBV5-1	-	-
TGTGCCAGCAACAGGGGCCGGGGGACAAAGTATGGCTACACCTTC	CASNRGRGTKYGYTF	TRBJ1-2	TRBV2	TRBD1	-
TGTGCCAGCTCACCTCGGACAGAGAACACTGAAGCTTTCTTT	CASSPRTENTEAFF	TRBJ1-1	TRBV18	-	-
TGTGCCAGCAGTGATTGGAGCGGGGCTCCTCCCTACGAGCAGTACTTC	CASSDWSGAPPYEQYF	TRBJ2-7	TRBV2	TRBD2	once
TGTGCCAGCAGCTTGGCGGAGACAGATACGCAGTATTTT	CASSLAETDTQYF	TRBJ2-3	TRBV5-4	-	-
TGTGCCAGCAGCCCGCGACAGTACAATGAGCAGTTCTTC	CASSPRQYNEQFF	TRBJ2-1	TRBV11-2	-	-
TGTGCCAGCAGCTTAAAGCCAACTAATGAAAAACTGTTTTTT	CASSLKPTNEKLFF	TRBJ1-4	TRBV5-8	-	-
TGCGCCAGCAGCCAAGAGGGAACGGCAGGGGTTTCCTACAATGAGCAGTTCTTC	CASSQEGTAGVSYNEQFF	TRBJ2-1	TRBV4-1	-	-
TGCGCCAGCAGCCAACGACTAGACAATGAGCAGTTCTTC	CASSQRLDNEQFF	TRBJ2-1	TRBV4-3	-	few
TGTGCCAGCAATAAAGGGGACATCTTTAATTCACCCCTCCACTTT	CASNKGDIFNSPLHF	TRBJ1-6	TRBV27	-	few
TGTGCCAGCAGAATACGGACAGGGGGCGCATGGGCGCCCGGGGAGCTGTTTTTT	CASRIRTGGAWAPGELFF	TRBJ2-2	TRBV11-2	TRBD1	-
TGTGCCAGCAGCTTAGATGGCCCAGATACGCAGTATTTT	CASSLDGPDTQYF	TRBJ2-3	TRBV7-9	-	-
TGTGCCAGCAGCCCTTTTCGACAGGGAGCGGCTTTCTTT	CASSPFRQGAAFF	TRBJ1-1	TRBV11-3	TRBD1	-
TGTGCCAGCTCACCCGACAGGGGCAATCAGCCCCAGCATTTT	CASSPDRGNQPQHF	TRBJ1-5	TRBV18	TRBD1	-
TGTGCCAGCAGTGAGGACAGCATCTCTGGGGCCAACGTCCTGACTTTC	CASSEDSISGANVLTF	TRBJ2-6	TRBV6-4	-	-
TGTGCCAGCCGGGATATACTAGCGGGGGGGGGAGATACGCAGTATTTT	CASRDILAGGGDTQYF	TRBJ2-3	TRBV2	TRBD2	-
TGTGCCAGCAGCACAACCTCCTACGAGCAGTACTTC	CASSTTSYEQYF	TRBJ2-7	TRBV13	-	-
TGTGCCAGCGGATGGGACACAGAGGGGGAGCAGTACTTC	CASGWDTEGEQYF	TRBJ2-7	TRBV2	-	-
TGTGCCAGCACTAGGGGCTTCACTGAAGCTTTCTTT	CASTRGFTEAFF	TRBJ1-1	TRBV28	-	-
TGTGCCAGCAGCGCCAGCAGGGAAGGGCGCTACACCTTC	CASSASREGRYTF	TRBJ1-2	TRBV7-2	-	-
TGTGCCAGCTCACCGGGACAGGGGTTCGTAGGCACCGGGGAGCTGTTTTTT	CASSPGQGFVGTGELFF	TRBJ2-2	TRBV2	TRBD1	-
TGTGCCTGGAGTATGCGTAGGGGGTCGGGGTTATACAATGAGCAGTTCTTC	CAWSMRRGSGLYNEQFF	TRBJ2-1	TRBV30	-	-
TGTGCCAGCAGTGCTACAGGGGGCGTTAGGGTTAATTCACCCCTCCACTTT	CASSATGGVRVNSPLHF	TRBJ1-6	TRBV6-1	TRBD1	-
TGTGCCAGCAGTTGGACAGCCTTACGAGAGCAGTACTTC	CASSWTALREQYF	TRBJ2-7	TRBV27	-	-
TGTGCCAGCAGCTCGGACAGGGCCGGGGAGCTGTTTTTT	CASSSDRAGELFF	TRBJ2-2	TRBV11-1	TRBD1	-